The 7 T cell receptor beta chains in this list originate from one sample, sequenced in a study of CD8 T cells in ankylosing spondylitis. TCRdb recomputed calls from the 5' RACE reads with MiXCR, one row per CDR3 protein. The sample includes under 300,000 distinct CDR3 sequences, around 10% of them seen just once. The source material was blood, either unsorted or a sorted T cell fraction (not recorded which). The receptors shown here come from a male donor with ankylosing spondylitis or in good health (not recorded which).

This clonotype has a count of ten or more. The rearrangement links TRBV5-1 to TRBJ1-1; maybe TRBD1 (5 bases). The germline V gene encodes CDR1 SGHRS and CDR2 YFSETQ. Between the trimmed V and J ends, which lost 4 bases and 0 bases, there was a span of 13 bases. This CDR3 spans 15 amino acids. CDR3 protein: CASSSDSGMNTEAFF. The CDR3 DNA reads TGCGCCAGCAGCAGTGACAGCGGTATGAACACTGAAGCTTTCTTT. Full variable domain (rest looked up from reference TRBV5-1 and TRBJ1-1): KAGVTQTPRYLIKTRGQQVTLSCSPISGHRSVSWYQQTPGQGLQFLFEYFSETQRNKGNFPGRFSGRQFSNSRSEMNVSTLELGDSALYLCASSSDSGMNTEAFFGQGTRLTVV.

Concerning this clonotype: Compared with germline, one end of the junction differs, possibly owing to a read error. The chain employs TRBV7-3 and TRBJ2-5, with TRBD2 matching over 9 bases. Germline CDR1 and CDR2: SGHTA and FQGTGA. The CDR3 consists of 15 residues. CDR3 sequence: CTSSPQTSGQETQYF. In DNA, the CDR3 is TGTACCAGCAGCCCTCAGACTAGCGGACAAGAGACCCAGTACTTC.

At least ten counts were recorded for this clonotype. V gene TRBV9 combines with J gene TRBJ2-2; D unclear. CDR1 and CDR2 from the germline V gene are SGDLS and YYNGEE. The CDR3 length is 13 residues. V was trimmed by 9 bases and J by 2 bases, leaving 11 bases between them. The DNA of the CDR3 is TGTGCCACTGGCAGGAGCAACACCGGGGAGCTGTTTTTT. It is translated as CATGRSNTGELFF.

About this clonotype itself: A much bigger clone sits one base away, suggesting this may be a read error. V gene TRBV11-2 combines with J gene TRBJ2-7; 11 bases align to TRBD2. Germline trimming cut 1 base from V and 7 bases from J; bases unmatched to any gene: 6. CDR1 SGHAT and CDR2 FQNNGV come from the germline V gene. This CDR3 has 15 residues. CDR3 sequence: CASSLGGLAECEQYF. The CDR3 DNA sequence: TGTGCCAGCAGCTTAGGGGGACTAGCGGAGTGTGAGCAGTACTTC. Based on the CDR3 plus reference TRBV11-2 and TRBJ2-7, the full variable domain is EAGVAQSPRYKIIEKRQSVAFWCNPISGHATLYWYQQILGQGPKLLIQFQNNGVVDDSQLPKDRFSAERLKGVDSTLKIQPAKLEDSAVYLCASSLGGLAECEQYFGPGTRLTVT.

This clonotype has only a few counts. The chain recombines TRBV20-1 with TRBJ2-3, with 11 bases lining up with TRBD2. The germline gives CDR1 DFQATT, CDR2 SNEGSKA (reference sequence). The CDR3 length is 17 residues. V was clipped by 0 bases and J by 2 bases; unmatched bases: 7. The chain's CDR3 is CSARDRGTSGFTDTQYF. CDR3 in DNA: TGCAGTGCTAGAGACCGTGGGACTAGCGGCTTCACAGATACGCAGTATTTT.

There are many counts of this clonotype. V gene TRBV7-7 combines with J gene TRBJ2-3; D assignment may be TRBD1 or TRBD2 (7 bases each). With 6 bases removed from V and 2 bases from J, the gap between germline ends came to 21 bases. The CDR3 runs to 17 residues. Germline V gene data show CDR1 as SSHAT and CDR2 as FNYEAQ (reference sequence). DNA for the CDR3: TGTGCCAGCAGTCCAGGGGGGGGGGCCGCAATCACAGATACGCAGTATTTT. Encoded protein: CASSPGGGAAITDTQYF. The full variable domain, completed using reference TRBV7-7 and TRBJ2-3, is GAGVSQSPRYKVTKRGQDVTLRCDPISSHATLYWYQQALGQGPEFLTYFNYEAQPDKSGLPSDRFSAERPEGSISTLTIQRTEQRDSAMYRCASSPGGGAAITDTQYFGPGTRLTVL.

This clonotype was seen repeatedly, ten times or more. V and J are TRBV7-9 and TRBJ1-2; D is ambiguous. Germline V gene sequence: CDR1 SEHNR, CDR2 FQNEAQ (reference sequence). Deletions cut 3 bases from V and 4 bases from J, with 12 bases between. CDR3 length: 14 residues. In nucleotides, the CDR3 is TGTGCCAGCAGCTTGGTAGGCCGGGGCTATGGCTACACCTTC. Encoded protein: CASSLVGRGYGYTF. The variable domain in full, with the rest retrieved from reference TRBV7-9 and TRBJ1-2, is DTGVSQNPRHKITKRGQNVTFRCDPISEHNRLYWYRQTLGQGPEFLTYFQNEAQLEKSRLLSDRFSAERPKGSFSTLEIQRTEQGDSAMYLCASSLVGRGYGYTFGSGTRLTVV.